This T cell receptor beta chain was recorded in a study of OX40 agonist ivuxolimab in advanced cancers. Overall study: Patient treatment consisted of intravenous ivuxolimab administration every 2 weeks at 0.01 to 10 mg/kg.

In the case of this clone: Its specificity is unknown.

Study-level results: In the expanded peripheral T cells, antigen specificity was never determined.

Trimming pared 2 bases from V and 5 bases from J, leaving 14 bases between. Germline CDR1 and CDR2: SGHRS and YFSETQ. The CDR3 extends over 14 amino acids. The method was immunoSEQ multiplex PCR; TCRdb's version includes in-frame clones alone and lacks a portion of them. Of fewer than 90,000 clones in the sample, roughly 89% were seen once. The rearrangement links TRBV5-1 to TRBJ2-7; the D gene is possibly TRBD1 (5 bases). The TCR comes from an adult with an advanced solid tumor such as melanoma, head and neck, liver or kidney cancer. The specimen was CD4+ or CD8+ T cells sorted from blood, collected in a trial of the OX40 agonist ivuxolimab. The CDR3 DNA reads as TGCGCCAGCAGCTTCCAGGGTTCCCCGGACGAGCAGTACTTC. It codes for CASSFQGSPDEQYF. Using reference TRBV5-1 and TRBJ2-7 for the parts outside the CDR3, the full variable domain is KAGVTQTPRYLIKTRGQQVTLSCSPISGHRSVSWYQQTPGQGLQFLFEYFSETQRNKGNFPGRFSGRQFSNSRSEMNVSTLELGDSALYLCASSFQGSPDEQYFGPGTRLTVT.